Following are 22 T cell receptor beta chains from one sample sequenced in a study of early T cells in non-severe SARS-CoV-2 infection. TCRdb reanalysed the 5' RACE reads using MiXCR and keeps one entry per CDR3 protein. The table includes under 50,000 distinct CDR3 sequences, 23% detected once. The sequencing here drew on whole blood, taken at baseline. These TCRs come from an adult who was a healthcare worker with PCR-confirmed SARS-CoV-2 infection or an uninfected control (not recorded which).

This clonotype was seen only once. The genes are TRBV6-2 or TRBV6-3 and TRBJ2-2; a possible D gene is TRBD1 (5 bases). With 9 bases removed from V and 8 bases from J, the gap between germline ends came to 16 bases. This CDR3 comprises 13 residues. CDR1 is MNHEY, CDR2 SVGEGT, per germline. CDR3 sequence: CASVKGPLGELFF. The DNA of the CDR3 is TGTGCCAGTGTAAAGGGGCCTTTGGGGGAGCTGTTTTTT.

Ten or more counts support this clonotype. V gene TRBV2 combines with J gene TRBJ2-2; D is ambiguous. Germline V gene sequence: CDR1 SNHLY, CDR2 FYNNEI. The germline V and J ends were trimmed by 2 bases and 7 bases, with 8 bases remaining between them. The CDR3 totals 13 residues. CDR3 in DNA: TGTGCCAGCAGTGAATCCGGAAACGGGGAGCTGTTTTTT. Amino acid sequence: CASSESGNGELFF.

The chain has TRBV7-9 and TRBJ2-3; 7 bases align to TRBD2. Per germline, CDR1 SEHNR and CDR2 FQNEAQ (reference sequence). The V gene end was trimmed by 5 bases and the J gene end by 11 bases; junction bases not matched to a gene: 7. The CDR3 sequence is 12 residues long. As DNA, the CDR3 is TGTGCCAGCAGCCAAGGGCTAGCGGAGCAGTATTTT. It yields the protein CASSQGLAEQYF.

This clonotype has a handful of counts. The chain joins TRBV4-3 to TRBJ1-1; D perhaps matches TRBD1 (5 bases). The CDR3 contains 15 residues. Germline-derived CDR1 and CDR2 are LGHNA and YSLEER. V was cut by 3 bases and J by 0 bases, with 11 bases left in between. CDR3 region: CASSQGRLMNTEAFF. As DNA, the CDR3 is TGCGCCAGCAGCCAGGGACGGCTGATGAACACTGAAGCTTTCTTT.

The CDR3 loop reads CASSLMGLNGYTF. The CDR3, as DNA: TGTGCCAGCAGTTTAATGGGTTTGAATGGCTACACCTTC. The chain is built from TRBV12-3 or TRBV12-4 and TRBJ1-2; D not certain. V lost 2 bases and J lost 6, with 10 bases in between. The CDR3 length is 13 residues.

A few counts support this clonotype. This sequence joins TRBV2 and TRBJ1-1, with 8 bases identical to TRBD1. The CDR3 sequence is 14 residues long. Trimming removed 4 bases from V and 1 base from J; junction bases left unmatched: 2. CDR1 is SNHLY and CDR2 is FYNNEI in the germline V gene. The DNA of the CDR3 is TGTGCCAGCAGTGGGGGGACAGGGAACACTGAAGCTTTCTTT. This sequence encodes CASSGGTGNTEAFF.

The CDR3 nucleotides are TGCAGTGCTGTCAGTCAAGAGACCCAGTACTTC. Amino acid sequence: CSAVSQETQYF. The rearrangement uses TRBV20-1 and TRBJ2-5; D ambiguous. V gave up 5 bases and J gave up 2 bases, with 6 bases separating them. CDR1 and CDR2 (germline): DFQATT, SNEGSKA (reference sequence). CDR3 size: 11 residues.

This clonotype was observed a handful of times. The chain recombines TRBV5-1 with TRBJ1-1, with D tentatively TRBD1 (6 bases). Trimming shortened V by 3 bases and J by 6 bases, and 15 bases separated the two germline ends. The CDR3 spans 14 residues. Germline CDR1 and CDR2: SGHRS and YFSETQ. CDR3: CASSSDSRYPEAFF. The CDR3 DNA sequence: TGCGCCAGCAGCTCGGACAGCCGGTATCCTGAAGCTTTCTTT.

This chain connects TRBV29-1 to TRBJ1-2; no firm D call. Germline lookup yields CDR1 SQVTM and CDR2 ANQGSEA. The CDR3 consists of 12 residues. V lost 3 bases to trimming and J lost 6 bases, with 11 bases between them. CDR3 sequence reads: CSVDLSFNGYTF. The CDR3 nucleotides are TGCAGCGTTGATTTGTCATTCAATGGCTACACCTTC.

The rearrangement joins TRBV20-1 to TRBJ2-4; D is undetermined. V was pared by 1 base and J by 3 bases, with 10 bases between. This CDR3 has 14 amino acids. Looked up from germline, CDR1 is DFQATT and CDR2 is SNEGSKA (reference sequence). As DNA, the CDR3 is TGCAGTGCTAGAGCGGGCCCTGGCAAAAACATTCAGTACTTC. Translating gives CSARAGPGKNIQYF.

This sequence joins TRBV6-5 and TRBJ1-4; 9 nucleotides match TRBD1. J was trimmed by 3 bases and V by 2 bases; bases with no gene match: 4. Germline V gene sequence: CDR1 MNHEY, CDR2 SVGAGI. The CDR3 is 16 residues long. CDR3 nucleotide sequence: TGTGCCAGCAGTTACGGACAGGGGCTGTCTAATGAAAAACTGTTTTTT. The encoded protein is CASSYGQGLSNEKLFF.

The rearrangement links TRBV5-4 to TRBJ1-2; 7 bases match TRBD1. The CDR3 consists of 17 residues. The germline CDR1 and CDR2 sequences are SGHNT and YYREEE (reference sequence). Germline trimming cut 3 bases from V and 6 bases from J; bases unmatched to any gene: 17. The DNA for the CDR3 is TGTGCCAGCAGCTGGCGTAGGGGCTCGGAGGGGGCAGATGGCTACACCTTC. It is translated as CASSWRRGSEGADGYTF.

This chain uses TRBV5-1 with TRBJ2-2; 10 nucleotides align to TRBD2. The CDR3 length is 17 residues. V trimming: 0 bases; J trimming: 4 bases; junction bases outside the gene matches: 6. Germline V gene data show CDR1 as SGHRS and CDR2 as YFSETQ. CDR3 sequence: CASSLEASGGPTGELFF. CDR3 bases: TGCGCCAGCAGCTTGGAGGCTAGCGGGGGCCCCACCGGGGAGCTGTTTTTT. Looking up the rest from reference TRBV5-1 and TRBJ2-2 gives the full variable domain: KAGVTQTPRYLIKTRGQQVTLSCSPISGHRSVSWYQQTPGQGLQFLFEYFSETQRNKGNFPGRFSGRQFSNSRSEMNVSTLELGDSALYLCASSLEASGGPTGELFFGEGSRLTVL.

This chain's CDR3 is CASSPGTAQETQYF. The CDR3 bases are TGTGCCAGCAGCCCTGGGACCGCACAAGAGACCCAGTACTTC. The chain recombines TRBV7-9 with TRBJ2-5, with D tentatively TRBD1 or TRBD2 (5 bases each). Trimming removed 5 bases from V and 2 bases from J, with 12 bases in between. The CDR3 is 14 residues long. The germline V gene has CDR1 SEHNR and CDR2 FQNEAQ (reference sequence).

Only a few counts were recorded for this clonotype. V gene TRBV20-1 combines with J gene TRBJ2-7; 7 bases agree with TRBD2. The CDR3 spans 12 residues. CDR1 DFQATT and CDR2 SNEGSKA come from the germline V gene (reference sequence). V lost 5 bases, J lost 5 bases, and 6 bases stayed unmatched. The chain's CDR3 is CSASAGRNEQYF. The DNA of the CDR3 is TGCAGTGCTTCAGCGGGAAGAAACGAGCAGTACTTC.

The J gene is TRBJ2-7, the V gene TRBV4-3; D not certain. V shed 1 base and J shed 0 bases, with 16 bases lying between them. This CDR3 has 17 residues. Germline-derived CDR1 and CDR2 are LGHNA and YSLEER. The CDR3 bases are TGCGCCAGCAGCCAAGGGGCCTGGGCCGATAGCTCCTACGAGCAGTACTTC. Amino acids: CASSQGAWADSSYEQYF.

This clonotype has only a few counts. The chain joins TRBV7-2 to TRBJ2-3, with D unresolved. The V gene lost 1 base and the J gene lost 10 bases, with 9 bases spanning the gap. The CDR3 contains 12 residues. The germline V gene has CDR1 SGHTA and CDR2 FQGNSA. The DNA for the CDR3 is TGTGCCAGCAGCTTAGGTCCTCTCGCGCAGTATTTT. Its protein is CASSLGPLAQYF.

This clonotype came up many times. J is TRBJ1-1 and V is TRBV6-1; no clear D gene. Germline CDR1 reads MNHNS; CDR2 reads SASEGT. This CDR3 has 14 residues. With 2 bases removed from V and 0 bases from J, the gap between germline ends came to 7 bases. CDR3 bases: TGTGCCAGCAGTGAAAAACGGATGAACACTGAAGCTTTCTTT. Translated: CASSEKRMNTEAFF.

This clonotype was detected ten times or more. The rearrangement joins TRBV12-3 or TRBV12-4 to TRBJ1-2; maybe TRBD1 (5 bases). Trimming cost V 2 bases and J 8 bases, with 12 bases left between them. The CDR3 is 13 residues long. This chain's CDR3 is CASSLFEGRGYTF. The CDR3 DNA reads TGTGCCAGCAGTTTATTTGAGGGACGAGGCTACACCTTC.

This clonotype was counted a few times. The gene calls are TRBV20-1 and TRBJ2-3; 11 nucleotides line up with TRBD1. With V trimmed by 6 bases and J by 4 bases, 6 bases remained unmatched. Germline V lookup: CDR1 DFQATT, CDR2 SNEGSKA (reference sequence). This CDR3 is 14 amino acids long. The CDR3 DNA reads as TGCAGTGCCGAGGACAGGGGGCGAGCAGATACGCAGTATTTT. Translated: CSAEDRGRADTQYF.

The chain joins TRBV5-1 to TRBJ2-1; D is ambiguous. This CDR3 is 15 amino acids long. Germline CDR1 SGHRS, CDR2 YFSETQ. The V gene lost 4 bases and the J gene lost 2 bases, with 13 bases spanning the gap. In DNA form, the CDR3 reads TGCGCCAGCAGCCCACCGAGAGCGACCTACAATGAGCAGTTCTTC. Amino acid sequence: CASSPPRATYNEQFF. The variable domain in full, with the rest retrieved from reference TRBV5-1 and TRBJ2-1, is KAGVTQTPRYLIKTRGQQVTLSCSPISGHRSVSWYQQTPGQGLQFLFEYFSETQRNKGNFPGRFSGRQFSNSRSEMNVSTLELGDSALYLCASSPPRATYNEQFFGPGTRLTVL.

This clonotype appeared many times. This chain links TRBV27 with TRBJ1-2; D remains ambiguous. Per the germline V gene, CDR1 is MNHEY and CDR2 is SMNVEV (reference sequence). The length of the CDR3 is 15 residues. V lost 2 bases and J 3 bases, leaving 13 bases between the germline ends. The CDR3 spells CASSLQSGAYYGYTF. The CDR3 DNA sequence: TGTGCCAGCAGTTTACAGTCGGGCGCCTACTATGGCTACACCTTC.